This is a list of T cell receptor beta chains from one sample in a study of T cells in Graves' hyperthyroidism and ophthalmopathy. TCRdb recomputed calls from the multiplex PCR reads with MiXCR, one row per CDR3 protein. The table shows about 620,000 distinct CDR3 sequences, with about 17% occurring only once. Sequencing used blood. The receptor source for this set is a woman in her 30s with Graves' hyperthyroidism. CDR3s include the opening cysteine and the closing phenylalanine or tryptophan. D genes are given only for firm matches. Clone size appears in some rows only: once, few, many, or a class for an expanded clone.

clone size | CDR3 length | J gene | V gene | D gene | CDR3 DNA | CDR3 protein
NA | 15 | TRBJ2-1 | TRBV20-1 | TRBD2 | TGCAGTGCTGGGGGGACTAGCGGAATATACAATGAGCAGTTCTTC | CSAGGTSGIYNEQFF
NA | 16 | TRBJ1-5 | TRBV28 | NA | TGTGCCAGCAGTTTAGATACGGGTTTGAGCAATCAGCCCCGGCATTTT | CASSLDTGLSNQPRHF
once | 15 | TRBJ2-5 | TRBV5-1 | NA | TGCGCCAGCAGCCAGGAGGGACTTACCCAAGAGACCCAGTACTTC | CASSQEGLTQETQYF
many | 12 | TRBJ1-5 | TRBV7-9 | NA | TGTGCCAGCAGCTCTCAGGGCCAGCCCCAGCATTTT | CASSSQGQPQHF
NA | 14 | TRBJ1-2 | TRBV6-1 | NA | TGTGCCAGCAGAGACCCGGGGGCCAGAGGGGACTACACCTTC | CASRDPGARGDYTF
NA | 16 | TRBJ2-1 | TRBV24-1 | TRBD2 | TGTGCCACCAGTGATTTTGGTAGCGGGAGTTGGAATGAGCAGTTCTTC | CATSDFGSGSWNEQFF
many | 12 | TRBJ1-6 | TRBV13 | NA | TGTGCCAGCAGCGCCAGTAGATCACCCCTCCACTTT | CASSASRSPLHF
many | 13 | TRBJ2-5 | TRBV2 | NA | TGTGCCAGCAGTGTCAGACAGTTAGAGACCCAGTACTTC | CASSVRQLETQYF
few | 17 | TRBJ1-2 | TRBV6-6 | TRBD1 | TGTGCCAGCAGTTACGTGGTACTAGACAGGGCTAACTATGGCTACACCTTC | CASSYVVLDRANYGYTF
few | 16 | TRBJ2-1 | TRBV5-1 | TRBD2 | TGCGCCAGCAGCTTGGGACTAGCGGGGGCCGCCCATGAGCAGTTCTTC | CASSLGLAGAAHEQFF
many | 16 | TRBJ1-5 | TRBV28 | TRBD1 | TGTGCCAGCAGGCACGCCCCCGGACAGGGGAATCAGCCCCAGCATTTT | CASRHAPGQGNQPQHF
many | 14 | TRBJ2-3 | TRBV5-1 | NA | TGCGCCAGCAGCTTGCACAGAAGCACAGATACGCAGTATTTT | CASSLHRSTDTQYF
NA | 16 | TRBJ1-2 | TRBV19 | TRBD1 | TGTGCCAGTAGTACTCCCCGACAGGGCGGAAACTATGGCTACACCTTC | CASSTPRQGGNYGYTF
few | 15 | TRBJ1-5 | TRBV19 | NA | TGTGCCAGTAGTATAGACGGGGGTATTAATCAGCCCCAGCATTTT | CASSIDGGINQPQHF
many | 17 | TRBJ2-5 | TRBV15 | NA | TGTGCCACCAGCAGAGCCCTCAGCGGCCCACGACAAGAGACCCAGTACTTC | CATSRALSGPRQETQYF
few | 15 | TRBJ1-6 | TRBV28 | NA | TGTGCCAGCAGTTTATCCGAAGCGGGGAATTCACCCCTCCACTTT | CASSLSEAGNSPLHF
many | 12 | TRBJ1-2 | TRBV7-8 | NA | TGTGCCAGCAGCGATACTAACTATGGCTACACCTTC | CASSDTNYGYTF
many | 17 | TRBJ2-1 | TRBV11-2 | TRBD2 | TGTGCCAGCAGCTCTTGGACTAGCGGGGCTTCCTACAATGAGCAGTTCTTC | CASSSWTSGASYNEQFF
many | 12 | TRBJ1-1 | TRBV7-9 | NA | TGTGCCAGCAGCTTAAAGCCACATGAAGCTTTCTTT | CASSLKPHEAFF
NA | 14 | TRBJ2-7 | TRBV20-1 | TRBD1 | TGCAGTGCTGCGACAGGGGGGGGATACAACGAGCAGTACTTC | CSAATGGGYNEQYF
many | 14 | TRBJ2-7 | TRBV6-2/TRBV6-3 | NA | TGTGCCAGCAGTCGGGAGAAGCCGTCCTACGAGCAGTACTTC | CASSREKPSYEQYF
NA | 15 | TRBJ2-6 | TRBV2 | NA | TGTGCCAGCAGCTCCCTGGGCTCTGGGGCCAACGTCCTGACTTTC | CASSSLGSGANVLTF
NA | 14 | TRBJ2-1 | TRBV5-1 | NA | TGCGCCAGCAGCCCGGTTGAGGGTCTGGGTGAGCAGTTCTTC | CASSPVEGLGEQFF
few | 15 | TRBJ1-5 | TRBV15 | NA | TGTGCCACCAGGAGGACGGCACATAGCAATCAGCCCCAGCATTTT | CATRRTAHSNQPQHF
few | 14 | TRBJ1-2 | TRBV30 | NA | TGTGCCTGGAGTGAGGTTGTCAGGGGCGGTCGCTACACCTTC | CAWSEVVRGGRYTF
NA | 13 | TRBJ2-1 | TRBV2 | TRBD1 | TGTGCCAGTAACGAAGGGGGCCTTTATGAGCAGTTCTTC | CASNEGGLYEQFF
many | 14 | TRBJ2-1 | TRBV20-1 | NA | TGCAGTGCTATGCGGTCCCCGACCTACAATGAGCAGTTCTTC | CSAMRSPTYNEQFF
many | 16 | TRBJ2-5 | TRBV6-1 | NA | TGTGCCAGCAGTTATCCCGGGGGGACACCACAAGAGACCCAGTACTTC | CASSYPGGTPQETQYF
many | 15 | TRBJ1-5 | TRBV9 | NA | TGTGCCAGCAGCGTAGGGCACAGGGATAATCAGCCCCAGCATTTT | CASSVGHRDNQPQHF
few | 15 | TRBJ2-1 | TRBV15 | TRBD2 | TGTGCCACCAGCAGAGAACTAGCGGGATACAATGAGCAGTTCTTC | CATSRELAGYNEQFF
NA | 11 | TRBJ2-2 | TRBV30 | NA | TGTGCCGTGGATTCAGACGGGGAGCTGTTTTTT | CAVDSDGELFF
few | 20 | TRBJ1-1 | TRBV5-1 | TRBD1 | TGCGCCAGCAGCTTGACCGGGACAGGGGCCCTACGGTCCTCGGACACTGAAGCTTTCTTT | CASSLTGTGALRSSDTEAFF
many | 12 | TRBJ1-2 | TRBV12-3/TRBV12-4 | NA | TGTGCCAGCCAGACAGCGGGGGACGGCTACACCTTC | CASQTAGDGYTF
many | 12 | TRBJ1-1 | TRBV11-3 | NA | TGTGCCAGCAGCTTAGACCGACTTGAAGCTTTCTTT | CASSLDRLEAFF
many | 13 | TRBJ1-5 | TRBV2 | TRBD1 | TGTGCCAGCCTGGACAGGGTGGGGCAGCCCCAGCATTTT | CASLDRVGQPQHF
few | 13 | TRBJ2-7 | TRBV29-1 | NA | TGCAGCGCGCGAGACGTTGGGGAGCACGAGCAGTACTTC | CSARDVGEHEQYF
few | 12 | TRBJ2-7 | TRBV12-5 | NA | TGTGCTAGTGGTTTGGACAGCTACGAGCAGTACTTC | CASGLDSYEQYF
many | 15 | TRBJ2-7 | TRBV11-2 | NA | TGTGCCAGCAGCAGAGGGGGGAGTCGGACCTACGAGCAGTACTTC | CASSRGGSRTYEQYF
many | 15 | TRBJ2-3 | TRBV20-1 | TRBD2 | TGCAGTGCTGAAGCGACTAGCGGATTCACAGATACGCAGTATTTT | CSAEATSGFTDTQYF
many | 22 | TRBJ1-1 | TRBV7-3 | NA | TGTGCCAGCAGCTTACCCCTCGCCCGTCACAGGGTTCCGACACTTTGGAACACTGAAGCTTTCTTT | CASSLPLARHRVPTLWNTEAFF
many | 17 | TRBJ2-1 | TRBV12-3/TRBV12-4 | NA | TGTGCCAGCAGTTTACCCCCAAGACTAGGGGATGGGTATGAGCAGTTCTTC | CASSLPPRLGDGYEQFF